The 20 T cell receptor beta chains given below trace back to one sample, sequenced in a study of blood T cell repertoires in COVID-19. TCRdb's copy holds only in-frame clones and misses some; the assay was immunoSEQ multiplex PCR. This table holds about 120,000 clones, over 75% found once. The sequenced sample was peripheral blood. All receptors come from a woman in her seventies with acute or convalescent COVID-19.

This chain links TRBV28 with TRBJ1-1; TRBD1 aligns across 7 bases. CDR1 is MDHEN, CDR2 SYDVKM, per germline. This CDR3 spans 15 amino acids. Trimming took 5 bases from V and 6 from J; bases not matched to a gene: 12. The CDR3 region is CASSPRDRLLPEAFF. In nucleotides, the CDR3 is TGTGCCAGCAGTCCCCGGGACAGACTTTTGCCTGAAGCTTTCTTT.

J is TRBJ2-7 and V is TRBV14; tentative D call: TRBD1 (5 bases). This CDR3 has 13 residues. V lost 4 bases and J 2 bases, leaving 9 bases between the germline ends. Per the germline V gene, CDR1 is SGHDN and CDR2 is FVKESK. In DNA form, the CDR3 reads TGTGCCAGCAGCCGTAACAGGACCTACGAGCAGTACGTC. As protein: CASSRNRTYEQYV.

This chain joins TRBV3-1 (or the pseudogene TRBV3-2) and TRBJ1-5; 7 bases fit TRBD1. This CDR3 has 17 residues. Germline-derived CDR1 and CDR2 are LGHDT and YNNKEL (reference sequence). With 4 bases clipped from V and 3 bases from J, the junction kept 12 bases outside the gene matches. The CDR3 is CASSLGGQITDNQPQHF. The CDR3 coding sequence is TGTGCCAGCAGCCTGGGGGGACAGATTACTGACAATCAGCCCCAGCATTTT.

Only a few counts were recorded for this clone. The chain recombines TRBV30 with TRBJ1-3; D perhaps matches TRBD1 (6 bases). The V gene lost 4 bases and the J gene lost 3 bases, with 10 bases spanning the gap. The CDR3 has 13 amino acids. CDR1 is GTSNPN, CDR2 SVGIG, per germline (reference sequence). The CDR3 DNA reads TGTGCCTGGACTAAGGGGGATGGAAACACCATATATTTT. Protein sequence: CAWTKGDGNTIYF. The whole variable domain, filled in from reference TRBV30 and TRBJ1-3, reads SQTIHQWPATLVQPVGSPLSLECTVEGTSNPNLYWYRQAAGRGLQLLFYSVGIGQISSEVPQNLSASRPQDRQFILSSKKLLLSDSGFYLCAWTKGDGNTIYFGEGSWLTVV.

This clone occurred once. The rearrangement uses TRBV5-6 and TRBJ2-2; TRBD2 aligns across 12 bases. This CDR3 has 18 amino acids. V shed 4 bases and J 6 bases; nucleotides not matched to a gene: 13. The germline gives CDR1 SGHDT, CDR2 YYEEEE. CDR3 in DNA: TGTGCCAGCAGCCGTAGGACTAGCGGGGTACGAATTTCCGGGGAGCTGTTTTTT. Protein product: CASSRRTSGVRISGELFF.

The gene calls are TRBV4-3 and TRBJ1-2; D remains unclear. V dropped 1 base and J dropped 4 bases, with 10 bases sitting between them. CDR3 length equals 14 residues. The germline V gene encodes CDR1 LGHNA and CDR2 YSLEER. This chain's CDR3 is CASSQGGVGYGYTF. The CDR3 DNA reads TGCGCCAGCAGCCAAGGGGGAGTCGGCTATGGCTACACCTTC.

The gene calls are TRBV9 and TRBJ1-3; possibly TRBD1 for D (6 bases). Germline V gene lookup returns CDR1 SGDLS and CDR2 YYNGEE. The CDR3 spans 15 residues. With 0 bases removed from V and 4 bases from J, the gap between germline ends came to 11 bases. CDR3: CASSVAGDSGNTIYF. The CDR3 coding sequence is TGTGCCAGCAGCGTAGCAGGGGATTCGGGAAACACCATATATTTT.

This clone appeared a single time. The gene calls are TRBV19 and TRBJ2-1; 8 nucleotides agree with TRBD2. The CDR3 totals 18 residues. V was clipped by 0 bases and J by 0 bases; unmatched bases: 7. Germline assignment: CDR1 LNHDA and CDR2 SQIVND (reference sequence). Here the CDR3 DNA reads TGTGCCAGTAGTATAGACGGGGGGGTTCCGAGCTCCTACAATGAGCAGTTCTTC. Translating it yields CASSIDGGVPSSYNEQFF.

This chain links TRBV18 with TRBJ2-7; D unclear. Germline V gives CDR1 KGHSH, CDR2 LQKENI. With 3 bases removed from V and 3 bases from J, the gap between germline ends came to 6 bases. The CDR3 is 12 residues long. Written as DNA, the CDR3 is TGTGCCAGCTCACCTACGGGCTACGAGCAGTACGTC. This encodes CASSPTGYEQYV.

The chain joins TRBV6-5 to TRBJ1-5; D possibly corresponds to TRBD1 (6 bases). The CDR3 runs to 13 residues. Trimming stripped 6 bases from V and 5 bases from J, with 11 bases between. Germline values: CDR1 MNHEY, CDR2 SVGAGI. CDR3 loop: CASRSQGDQPQHF. DNA for the CDR3: TGTGCCAGCAGGTCACAGGGCGATCAGCCCCAGCATTTT.

The chain recombines TRBV19 with TRBJ1-2, with 7 bases that match TRBD1. Trimming at V came to 7 bases and at J to 6 bases, leaving 11 bases not matched to a gene. Germline V CDR1 and CDR2: LNHDA, SQIVND (reference sequence). The CDR3 totals 14 residues. The CDR3 loop is CASTAEQGMDGYTF. In DNA form, the CDR3 reads TGTGCCAGTACCGCCGAACAGGGGATGGATGGCTACACCTTC.

The rearrangement uses TRBV6-5 and TRBJ1-2, with D unresolved. Germline V gene lookup returns CDR1 MNHEY and CDR2 SVGAGI. The ends were cut back, 0 bases at V and 8 bases at J, with 13 bases in the middle. This CDR3 comprises 14 residues. CDR3 sequence reads: CASSYSRGSMGYTF. CDR3 in DNA: TGTGCCAGCAGTTACTCGAGAGGATCCATGGGCTACACCTTC.

This chain links TRBV7-9 with TRBJ2-3; D is uncertain. The CDR3 is made up of 15 amino acids. V gave up 5 bases and J gave up 2 bases, with 14 bases separating them. Germline CDR1 reads SEHNR; CDR2 reads FQNEAQ (reference sequence). CDR3: CASSHRSGFTDTQYF. Written as DNA, the CDR3 is TGTGCCAGCAGCCATCGATCGGGTTTCACAGATACGCAGTATTTT.

The V and J genes are TRBV6-2 or TRBV6-3 and TRBJ1-2; D is perhaps TRBD1 (5 bases). There are 13 residues in the CDR3. Looked up from germline, CDR1 is MNHEY and CDR2 is SVGEGT. Trimming removed 2 bases from V and 4 bases from J, with 8 bases in between. DNA for the CDR3: TGTGCCAGCAGTTACGACAGATCCTATGGCTACACCTTC. Its translation is CASSYDRSYGYTF.

Only a few counts were recorded for this clone. The rearrangement joins TRBV14 to TRBJ1-1, with 7 nucleotides matching TRBD1. This CDR3 region has 14 residues. The V and J ends lost 1 base and 6 bases, in that order; junction bases with no gene match: 5. Germline CDR1 is SGHDN and CDR2 is FVKESK. The CDR3 bases are TGTGCCAGCAGCCAAGTTTGGCAGGGGGCTGAAGCTTTCTTT. Amino acids: CASSQVWQGAEAFF.

V gene TRBV27 combines with J gene TRBJ1-2; possibly TRBD1 for D (5 bases). V was trimmed by 5 bases and J by 4 bases, leaving 11 bases between them. The germline V gene has CDR1 MNHEY and CDR2 SMNVEV (reference sequence). This CDR3 spans 13 amino acids. Written as DNA, the CDR3 is TGTGCCAGCAGTCACGACAGCGTCTATGGCTACACCTTC. As protein: CASSHDSVYGYTF.

There are a few counts of this clone. DNA for the CDR3: TGTGCCAGCAGCTTGAGGACTAGCGGGGGCTCCTACGAGCAGTACGTC. Its protein is CASSLRTSGGSYEQYV. The rearrangement joins TRBV5-6 to TRBJ2-7; 13 bases line up with TRBD2. This CDR3 has 16 amino acids. J lost 0 bases, V lost 1 base, and 1 base had no gene match. Germline V gene data show CDR1 as SGHDT and CDR2 as YYEEEE.

The V gene is TRBV4-1, the J gene TRBJ2-7, with TRBD2 matching 10 bases. There are 15 residues in the CDR3. Trimming cost V 1 base and J 4 bases; bases outside gene matches: 4. CDR1 is MGHRA, CDR2 YSYEKL, per germline. CDR3 in amino acids: CASSQGASGGYEQYF. The CDR3 coding sequence is TGCGCCAGCAGCCAAGGGGCTAGCGGGGGTTACGAGCAGTACTTC.

The V and J genes are TRBV19 and TRBJ2-2, with 11 bases matching TRBD2. The CDR3 consists of 13 residues. J gave up 7 bases and V 10 bases, and 5 bases lay outside the gene matches. From germline, CDR1 is LNHDA and CDR2 SQIVND (reference sequence). CDR3 DNA: TGTGCCACTGCCGGGACTAGCGGCGGGGAGCTGTTTTTT. It is translated as CATAGTSGGELFF. Looking up the rest from reference TRBV19 and TRBJ2-2 gives the full variable domain: DGGITQSPKYLFRKEGQNVTLSCEQNLNHDAMYWYRQDPGQGLRLIYYSQIVNDFQKGDIAEGYSVSREKKESFPLTVTSAQKNPTAFYLCATAGTSGGELFFGEGSRLTVL.

The genes are TRBV4-2 and TRBJ1-1, with TRBD1 matching 9 bases. The ends lost 1 base at V and 6 bases at J; junction bases unmatched: 18. CDR3 length equals 19 residues. Germline CDR1 LGHNA, CDR2 YNFKEQ. CDR3 DNA: TGTGCCAGCAGCCAAGTTAGGCGGAAAACCGGGACAGGGTTCGCTGAAGCTTTCTTT. Amino acids: CASSQVRRKTGTGFAEAFF.